This T cell receptor beta chain was identified in a study of blood T cells in healthy people across ages. Study-wide results and limits: Expanded clonotype changes were possibly confounded by unknown donor CMV status. Per million T cells, TCR beta diversity dropped roughly linearly as age increased. Reliance upon unsorted PBMCs precluded definitive naive versus antigen-experienced comparison.

Trimming took off 6 bases at V and 11 bases at J, with 14 bases between the two ends. The CDR3 is 12 residues long. Germline values: CDR1 MNHEY, CDR2 SMNVEV (reference sequence). Notes on this clonotype: Antigen: not known.

A second PCR, run for about 6 to 11 cycles, used a sample-barcoded 5' primer plus a J-beta primer mix. In TCRdb, the 5' RACE reads were re-called with MiXCR into one record per CDR3 protein. The data contain just over 1 million distinct CDR3 sequences, 35% to 50% of them seen just once; the ten biggest clones take up about 19%. Every sample had a minimum of 6.5 million PBMCs isolated. This sequence joins TRBV27 and TRBJ2-1; the D gene could be TRBD1 or TRBD2 (5 bases each). The receptor comes from an older woman in good health. Specimen: blood. The CDR3 DNA follows: TGTGCCAGCAGCAAACCGGGACGTCAGCAGTTCTTC. Its protein is CASSKPGRQQFF.